This TCR beta chain was obtained from a study of shared clonotypes between healthy human individuals. Loaded into unsorted PBMC replicate PCRs was about 0.3 ug DNA, about 30,000 T cell genomes. Profiling relied on immunoSEQ multiplex PCR, and the TCRdb table lists in-frame clones only, not all of them. The sample gives about 560,000 clones, roughly four fifths of which show up once; around 13% is in the top ten. The CDR3 has 14 amino acids. Trimming shortened V by 4 bases and J by 0 bases, and 10 bases separated the two germline ends. The germline V gene has CDR1 MGHRA and CDR2 YSYEKL. This clone was recorded many times. Other DNA sequences of this sample code for an identical CDR3.

The gene calls are TRBV4-1 and TRBJ2-7; no firm D call. The sample taken for sequencing was PBMCs. This TCR derives from a woman in her thirties or forties in good health. Some clones in this sample may be carry-over from other donors' samples. CDR3 DNA: TGCGCCAGCAGCCTACAGAGGTACTCCTACGAGCAGTACTTC. Residues: CASSLQRYSYEQYF.